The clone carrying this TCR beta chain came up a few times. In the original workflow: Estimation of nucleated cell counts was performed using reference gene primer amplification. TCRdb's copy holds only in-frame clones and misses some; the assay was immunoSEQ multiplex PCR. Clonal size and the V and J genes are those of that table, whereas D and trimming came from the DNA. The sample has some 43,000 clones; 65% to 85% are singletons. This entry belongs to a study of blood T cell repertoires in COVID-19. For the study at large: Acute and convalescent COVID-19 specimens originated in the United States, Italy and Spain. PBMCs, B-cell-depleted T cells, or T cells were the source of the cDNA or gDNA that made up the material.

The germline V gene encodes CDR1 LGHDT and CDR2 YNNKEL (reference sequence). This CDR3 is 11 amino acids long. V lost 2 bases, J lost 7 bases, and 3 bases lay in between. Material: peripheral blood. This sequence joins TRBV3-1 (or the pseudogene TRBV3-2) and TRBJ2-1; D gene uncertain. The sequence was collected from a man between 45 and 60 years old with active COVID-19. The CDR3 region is CASSQQNEQFF. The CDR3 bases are TGTGCCAGCAGCCAACAAAATGAGCAGTTCTTC.